This T cell receptor beta chain was identified during a study of post-analysis software for immune sequencing data. At the level of the study: Courses of disease covered relapsing-remitting, secondary progressive and progressive-relapsing multiple sclerosis.

Unique-molecular-identifier-tagged TCR beta cDNA libraries were used. Around 500,000 cDNA molecules came from around 1 to 10 million T cells. TCRdb re-called the PCR reads through MiXCR, storing one row per CDR3 protein. The table lists some 450,000 distinct CDR3 sequences, 40% to 55% of them singletons, with 9% to 13% in the top ten. Germline V lookup: CDR1 MGHRA, CDR2 YSYEKL. V was trimmed by 1 base and J by 2 bases, leaving 12 bases between them. This CDR3 spans 15 amino acids. Points on this clonotype: The antigen is undetermined.

Study findings and constraints: Batch-mates among the samples co-clustered strongly by F measure. In patients, TRBV5-6, TRBV5-1 and TRBV20-1 belonged to five TRBV segments found more frequently than in controls. The normalized Chao1 diversity of multiple sclerosis patients was significantly lower than that of controls.

The TCR comes from a girl under 18 with multiple sclerosis. The chain links TRBV4-1 to TRBJ2-7, with D hard to call. Sample: blood. CDR3 loop: CASSQGSLAPYEQYF. DNA of the CDR3: TGCGCCAGCAGCCAAGGCTCCTTAGCCCCCTACGAGCAGTACTTC.